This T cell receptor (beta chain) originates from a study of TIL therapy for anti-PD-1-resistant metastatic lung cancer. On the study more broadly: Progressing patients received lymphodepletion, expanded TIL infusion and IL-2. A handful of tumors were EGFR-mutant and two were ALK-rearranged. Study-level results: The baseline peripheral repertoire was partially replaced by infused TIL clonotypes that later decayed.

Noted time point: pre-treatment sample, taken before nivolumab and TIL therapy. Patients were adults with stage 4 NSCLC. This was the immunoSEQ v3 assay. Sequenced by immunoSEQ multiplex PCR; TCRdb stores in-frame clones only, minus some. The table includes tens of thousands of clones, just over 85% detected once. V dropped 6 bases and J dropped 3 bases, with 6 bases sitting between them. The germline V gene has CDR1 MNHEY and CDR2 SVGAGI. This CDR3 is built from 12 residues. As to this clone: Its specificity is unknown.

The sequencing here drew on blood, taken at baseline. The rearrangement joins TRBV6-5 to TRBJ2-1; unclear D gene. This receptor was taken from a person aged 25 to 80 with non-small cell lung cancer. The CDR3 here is CASSSLYNEQFF. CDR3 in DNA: TGTGCCAGCAGCTCGCTCTACAATGAGCAGTTCTTC.